The source of this T cell receptor (beta chain) is a study of blood T cells in healthy people across ages. Study-wide findings and caveats: Researchers report that TCR beta diversity correlated strongly with naive T cell percentage.

Turning to this clonotype: Its antigen is unidentified.

Approximately 9.2 milliliters was the volume of peripheral blood drawn from each donor. Samples each yielded at least 5.5 micrograms of total RNA. Together with a sample-barcoded 5' primer, a J-beta primer mix was included in a second PCR lasting about 7 to 11 cycles. One entry per CDR3 protein results from TCRdb running MiXCR on the 5' RACE reads. The sample shows about 1.5 million distinct CDR3 sequences, less than 45% of them seen only once. Trimming removed 7 bases at V and 4 bases at J, with 19 bases between. Germline V lookup: CDR1 MNHEY, CDR2 SMNVEV (reference sequence). The CDR3 spans 15 residues.

The V call is TRBV27, the J call TRBJ1-2; no definite D call. This sequence was found in a woman aged 18 to 35 in good health. Sequencing input: blood. The CDR3 sequence is CASNPRGGARYGYTF. In nucleotides, the CDR3 is TGTGCCAGCAATCCCCGGGGTGGCGCCCGCTATGGCTACACCTTC.